One sample yielded the 20 T cell receptor beta chains listed below, sequenced in a study of T cells of healthy individuals. Each CDR3 protein gets one entry after TCRdb re-called the 5' RACE reads with MiXCR. The table lists tens of thousands of distinct CDR3 sequences, 15% to 20% of them singletons. These TCRs come from a human donor in good health.

There are many counts of this clonotype. The gene calls are TRBV28 and TRBJ1-2; D possibly corresponds to TRBD1 (5 bases). The CDR3 sequence is 14 residues long. Trimming took off 1 base at V and 11 bases at J, with 17 bases between the two ends. Germline CDR1 MDHEN, CDR2 SYDVKM. CDR3 sequence: CASSLFAGTRDYTF. In nucleotides, the CDR3 is TGTGCCAGCAGTTTATTCGCGGGGACCCGGGATTACACCTTC.

The chain couples TRBV7-2 to TRBJ2-7; D perhaps matches TRBD1 (6 bases). Germline values: CDR1 SGHTA, CDR2 FQGNSA. CDR3 length: 14 residues. V gave up 4 bases and J gave up 2 bases, with 12 bases separating them. For the CDR3, the DNA is TGTGCCAGCAGCTCGGTCTGGGGGCCCTACGAGCAGTACTTC. It is translated as CASSSVWGPYEQYF. Combining the CDR3 with reference TRBV7-2 and TRBJ2-7 gives the whole variable domain GAGVSQSPSNKVTEKGKDVELRCDPISGHTALYWYRQSLGQGLEFLIYFQGNSAPDKSGLPSDRFSAERTGGSVSTLTIQRTQQEDSAVYLCASSSVWGPYEQYFGPGTRLTVT.

This chain uses TRBV4-1 with TRBJ2-3; the D gene is possibly TRBD2 (7 bases). Germline V CDR1 and CDR2: MGHRA, YSYEKL. CDR3 length: 16 amino acids. Trimming took off 4 bases at V and 2 bases at J, with 16 bases between the two ends. CDR3 loop: CASSLLTRGATDTQYF. The CDR3, as DNA: TGCGCCAGCAGCCTACTGACCCGGGGGGCCACAGATACGCAGTATTTT.

This clonotype has at least ten counts. J is TRBJ2-3 and V is TRBV7-2, with D hard to call. Germline V gene sequence: CDR1 SGHTA, CDR2 FQGNSA. Trimming left V 2 bases short and J 2 bases short, with 8 bases between. The CDR3 totals 14 residues. This chain's CDR3 is CASSLSPSTDTQYF. In DNA, the CDR3 is TGTGCCAGCAGCTTATCTCCCTCCACAGATACGCAGTATTTT.

This clonotype was counted at least ten times. The chain combines TRBV7-9 with TRBJ2-7; 10 bases agree with TRBD2. Germline CDR1 is SEHNR and CDR2 is FQNEAQ (reference sequence). Unmatched junction bases numbered 8, after V lost 5 bases and J lost 4 bases. The CDR3 consists of 15 residues. This CDR3 is CASSPRTSGSYEQYF. The CDR3 DNA reads as TGTGCCAGCAGCCCGAGGACTAGCGGATCATACGAGCAGTACTTC. Combining the CDR3 with reference TRBV7-9 and TRBJ2-7 gives the whole variable domain DTGVSQNPRHKITKRGQNVTFRCDPISEHNRLYWYRQTLGQGPEFLTYFQNEAQLEKSRLLSDRFSAERPKGSFSTLEIQRTEQGDSAMYLCASSPRTSGSYEQYFGPGTRLTVT.

This chain joins TRBV5-6 and TRBJ2-7, with TRBD1 matching over 7 bases. Germline trimming cut 1 base from V and 5 bases from J; bases unmatched to any gene: 6. CDR1 is SGHDT and CDR2 is YYEEEE in the germline V gene. This CDR3 spans 14 amino acids. The CDR3 DNA reads TGTGCCAGCAGCTTGCTAGGGGGCCTGAACGAGCAGTACTTC. This encodes CASSLLGGLNEQYF.

This clonotype came up many times. CDR3 DNA sequence: TGTGCCAGCAGCTTCCTCAGCTCCTACGAGCAGTACTTC. Residues: CASSFLSSYEQYF. The rearrangement uses TRBV5-5 and TRBJ2-7; D gene uncertain. The CDR3 sequence is 13 residues long. Trimming pared 2 bases from V and 0 bases from J, leaving 6 bases between. Germline CDR1 is SGHKS and CDR2 is YYEKEE (reference sequence).

The table lists this clonotype with a few counts. The chain joins TRBV6-2 or TRBV6-3 to TRBJ2-1, with TRBD2 matching 14 bases. Unmatched junction bases numbered 6, after V lost 4 bases and J lost 7 bases. The CDR3 consists of 16 residues. Germline CDR1 is MNHEY and CDR2 is SVGEGT. CDR3 sequence (DNA): TGTGCCAGCAGTTCCTGGACTAGCGGGGGGTGGAATGAGCAGTTCTTC. Translation gives CASSSWTSGGWNEQFF.

To note about this clonotype: Just one base apart from a much larger clone, this may be a read error. The CDR3 loop reads CSAYTNQGRETYEQCF. The CDR3 DNA sequence: TGCAGTGCATATACGAACCAGGGGCGGGAAACCTACGAGCAGTGCTTC. The chain couples TRBV20-1 to TRBJ2-7, with D perhaps being TRBD1 or TRBD2 (6 bases each). In germline, CDR1 is DFQATT, CDR2 SNEGSKA (reference sequence). This CDR3 comprises 16 residues.

V usage is TRBV7-2 and J usage is TRBJ2-7; the D is unclear. Trimming removed 5 bases at V and 4 bases at J, with 6 bases between. Germline V lookup: CDR1 SGHTA, CDR2 FQGNSA. The CDR3 loop spans 11 amino acids. The CDR3: CASSRVYEQYF. Here the CDR3 DNA reads TGTGCCAGCAGCCGCGTATACGAGCAGTACTTC.

This clonotype was counted only a few times. The rearrangement uses TRBV28 and TRBJ1-4, with unresolved D. The length of the CDR3 is 13 residues. The germline V and J ends were trimmed by 4 bases and 7 bases, with 10 bases remaining between them. Per the germline V gene, CDR1 is MDHEN and CDR2 is SYDVKM. For the CDR3, the DNA is TGTGCCAGCAGTTCCCCCGGGCGTGAAAAACTGTTTTTT. Translated, it gives CASSSPGREKLFF.

The chain uses TRBV7-9 and TRBJ1-5; 7 nucleotides match TRBD1. The trim removed 2 bases at V and 5 bases at J, leaving 12 bases unmatched. CDR3 size: 17 residues. Germline V lookup: CDR1 SEHNR, CDR2 FQNEAQ (reference sequence). The CDR3 here is CASSLNTGTEWDQPQHF. The DNA for the CDR3 is TGTGCCAGCAGCTTAAACACCGGGACAGAATGGGATCAGCCCCAGCATTTT.

CDR3 nucleotide sequence: TGTGCCAGCAGCGCGGAAGGGAATGAGCAGTTCTTC. Encoded protein: CASSAEGNEQFF. The chain has TRBV6-4 and TRBJ2-1; D gene uncertain. Germline V CDR1 and CDR2: MRHNA, SNTAGT. The V end lost 6 bases, the J end lost 7 bases, and 10 bases lay between the germline ends. The CDR3 sequence is 12 residues long.

This clonotype was recorded many times. J is TRBJ2-3 and V is TRBV7-8, with D possibly TRBD2 on 5 matching bases. The V and J ends lost 1 base and 2 bases respectively, with 10 bases between them. Germline CDR1 reads SGHVS; CDR2 reads FQNEAQ. The CDR3 spans 15 residues. The CDR3 nucleotides are TGTGCCAGCAGCTTAGGGCTAGCAATCACAGATACGCAGTATTTT. Translation: CASSLGLAITDTQYF. Full variable domain (outside the CDR3, taken from reference TRBV7-8 and TRBJ2-3): GAGVSQSPRYKVAKRGQDVALRCDPISGHVSLFWYQQALGQGPEFLTYFQNEAQLDKSGLPSDRFFAERPEGSVSTLKIQRTQQEDSAVYLCASSLGLAITDTQYFGPGTRLTVL.

The DNA for the CDR3 is TGTGCCAGCAGCACAATCTTGGGACTAGCGCATGAGCAGTTCTTC. Translating gives CASSTILGLAHEQFF. V and J are TRBV6-5 and TRBJ2-1; 10 nucleotides agree with TRBD2. The J segment lost 8 bases and the V segment lost 6 bases, leaving 10 bases of the junction unmatched. Germline loops: CDR1 MNHEY, CDR2 SVGAGI. This CDR3 contains 15 residues.

This clonotype appeared a few times. This sequence joins TRBV7-9 and TRBJ2-7; no definite D call. The CDR3 runs to 14 residues. Per germline, CDR1 SEHNR and CDR2 FQNEAQ (reference sequence). Trimming left V 5 bases short and J 2 bases short, with 13 bases between. In nucleotides, the CDR3 is TGTGCCAGCAGCGGCGGCGGAGACACCTACGAGCAGTACTTC. Amino acid sequence: CASSGGGDTYEQYF.

This clonotype was detected many times. The chain links TRBV3-1 to TRBJ2-1; a possible D gene is TRBD1 (5 bases). Germline V gene lookup returns CDR1 LGHDT and CDR2 YNNKEL (reference sequence). V lost 0 bases to trimming and J lost 3 bases, with 9 bases between them. The CDR3 has 15 residues. CDR3 sequence (DNA): TGTGCCAGCAGCCAAGATCTTGACAGCTACAATGAGCAGTTCTTC. Its protein is CASSQDLDSYNEQFF.

This clonotype occurred many times. This chain links TRBV11-2 with TRBJ2-1; D perhaps matches TRBD2 (6 bases). The V end lost 1 base, the J end lost 4 bases, and 11 bases lay between the germline ends. The CDR3 length is 15 residues. The germline CDR1 and CDR2 sequences are SGHAT and FQNNGV. As DNA, the CDR3 is TGTGCCAGCAGCTTAGGGCTAGCGCTTTACAATGAGCAGTTCTTC. Protein product: CASSLGLALYNEQFF.

This clonotype has a count of ten or more. The rearrangement joins TRBV5-1 to TRBJ2-7; possible D gene TRBD1, 6 bases. V was cut by 4 bases and J by 0 bases, with 8 bases left in between. Germline CDR1 SGHRS, CDR2 YFSETQ. The CDR3 runs 13 residues. CDR3 sequence (DNA): TGCGCCAGCAGCATAGGGGGCTCCTACGAGCAGTACTTC. Amino acids: CASSIGGSYEQYF.

This chain joins TRBV5-5 and TRBJ2-7; TRBD1 aligns across 8 bases. This CDR3 is built from 14 residues. With V trimmed by 0 bases and J by 4 bases, 3 bases remained unmatched. Germline V CDR1 and CDR2: SGHKS, YYEKEE (reference sequence). DNA for the CDR3: TGTGCCAGCAGCTTGGCCTGGACAGGGTACGAGCAGTACTTC. It yields the protein CASSLAWTGYEQYF.